The 4 T cell receptor beta chains below were found in one sample sequenced in a study of T cell repertoires in MIS-A myocarditis. Method: immunoSEQ multiplex PCR; TCRdb's copy keeps in-frame clones and lacks some. Found here are about 16,000 clones, 74% of them singletons; the top ten hold around 59%. The sample consisted of left ventricle heart tissue obtained at autopsy. Source of these receptors: a man aged 18-30 years with fulminant myocarditis from multisystem inflammatory syndrome in adults (MIS-A) after COVID-19.

V and J are TRBV19 and TRBJ2-1, with D perhaps matching TRBD2 (5 bases). There are 14 residues in the CDR3. The germline CDR1 and CDR2 sequences are LNHDA and SQIVND (reference sequence). Trimming removed 1 base from V and 5 bases from J, with 9 bases in between. The CDR3 loop reads CASSIGGYDNEQFF. In nucleotides, the CDR3 is TGTGCCAGTAGTATAGGAGGGTATGACAATGAGCAGTTCTTC.

The gene calls are TRBV9 and TRBJ2-2; D unclear. Trimming stripped 0 bases from V and 5 bases from J, with 5 bases between. Germline V CDR1 and CDR2: SGDLS, YYNGEE. The CDR3 is made up of 13 amino acids. CDR3 sequence reads: CASSVAVTGELFF. CDR3 nucleotide sequence: TGTGCCAGCAGCGTAGCTGTTACCGGGGAGCTGTTTTTT.

The chain recombines TRBV9 with TRBJ2-6, with no clear D. CDR3 size: 15 residues. CDR1 is SGDLS, CDR2 YYNGEE, per germline. V was shortened by 6 bases and J by 0 bases, with 10 bases between the two germline ends. The CDR3 DNA reads as TGTGCCAGCAACGGCGAGGTCTCTGGGGCCAACGTCCTGACTTTC. It is translated as CASNGEVSGANVLTF.

The genes are TRBV12-3 or TRBV12-4 and TRBJ2-3; D is uncertain. CDR3 size: 12 residues. Trimming cost V 1 base and J 6 bases, with 5 bases left between them. CDR3 sequence (DNA): TGTGCCAGCAGTTTAGGGTGGGATACGCAGTATTTT. It encodes CASSLGWDTQYF.